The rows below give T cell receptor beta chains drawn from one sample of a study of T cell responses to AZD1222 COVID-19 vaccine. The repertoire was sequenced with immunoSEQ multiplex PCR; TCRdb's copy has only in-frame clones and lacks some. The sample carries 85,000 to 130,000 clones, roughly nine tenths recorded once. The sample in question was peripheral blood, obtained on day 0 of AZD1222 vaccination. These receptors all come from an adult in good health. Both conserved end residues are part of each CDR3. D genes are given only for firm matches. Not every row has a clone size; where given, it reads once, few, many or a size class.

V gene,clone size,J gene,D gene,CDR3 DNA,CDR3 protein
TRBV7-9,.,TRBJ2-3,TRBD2,TGTGCCAGCAGCTTAGAAGGGCCGGGGGGGACCCCGACGGATACGCAGTATTTT,CASSLEGPGGTPTDTQYF
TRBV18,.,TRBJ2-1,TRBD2,TGTGCCAGCTCACCACCGGGAGGGGCCTACAATGAGCAGTTCTTC,CASSPPGGAYNEQFF
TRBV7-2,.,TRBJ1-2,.,TGTGCCAGCAGCTCCGGGTCGGGGAACTATGGCTACACCTTC,CASSSGSGNYGYTF
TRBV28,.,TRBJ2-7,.,TGTGCCAGCAGTTCCCCACTCCTCCCCGGGCCAAGCTCCTACGAGCAGTACTTC,CASSSPLLPGPSSYEQYF
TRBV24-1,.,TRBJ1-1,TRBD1,TGTGCCACCAGTCCAACAGGGGGAAACACTGAAGCTTTCTTT,CATSPTGGNTEAFF
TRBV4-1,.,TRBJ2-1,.,TGCGCCAGCAGCTCGGGGATTTTTGATGAGCAGTTCTTC,CASSSGIFDEQFF
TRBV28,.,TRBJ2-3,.,TGTGCCAGCAGCGAAGCCGGGGGCAGCACAGATACGCAGTATTTT,CASSEAGGSTDTQYF
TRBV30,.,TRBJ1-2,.,TGTGCCTGGAGCTTGGGGGGGGTAGGCTATGGCTACACCTTC,CAWSLGGVGYGYTF
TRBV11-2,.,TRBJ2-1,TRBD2,TGTGCCAGCAGATTACTAGCGGGAGAGCAGTTCTTC,CASRLLAGEQFF
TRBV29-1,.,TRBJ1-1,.,TGCAGCGTCGCCTTGACCCGATTTAACACTGAAGCTTTCTTT,CSVALTRFNTEAFF
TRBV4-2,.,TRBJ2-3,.,TGTGCCAGCAGCCAAGATTGGAGGGGGGGCCTGGGGCGGACAGATACGCAGTATTTT,CASSQDWRGGLGRTDTQYF
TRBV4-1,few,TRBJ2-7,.,TGCGCCAGCAGCCAAGATACGGGGGATGGGACTCGAACCTACGAGCAGTACTTC,CASSQDTGDGTRTYEQYF
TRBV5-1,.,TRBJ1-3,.,TGCGCCAGCAGCTTGTTCCCTGGTACGGCGGACACCATATATTTT,CASSLFPGTADTIYF
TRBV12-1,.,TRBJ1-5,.,TGTGCCAGCTCGTTGGGGGGGGGTCGCAATCAGCCCCAGCATTTT,CASSLGGGRNQPQHF
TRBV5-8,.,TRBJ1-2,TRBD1,TGTGCCAGCAGCCCCCGACTCGGACAGGGCGACTCTACTAACTATGGCTACACCTTC,CASSPRLGQGDSTNYGYTF
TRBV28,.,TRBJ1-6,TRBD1,TGTGCCAGTGGACAGGGAATGTCACCCCTCCACTTT,CASGQGMSPLHF
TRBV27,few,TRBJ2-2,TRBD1,TGTGCCAGCAGGGGGACAGCGAACACCGGGGAGCTGTTTTTT,CASRGTANTGELFF
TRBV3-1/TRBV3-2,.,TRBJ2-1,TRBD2,TGTGCCAGCAGCCAAGCAACTAGCGACCTAAACAATGAGCAGTTCTTC,CASSQATSDLNNEQFF
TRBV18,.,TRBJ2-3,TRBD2,TGTGCCAGCTCACCACAAGCTAGCGGGGGGGCAGATACGCAGTATTTT,CASSPQASGGADTQYF
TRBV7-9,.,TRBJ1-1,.,TGTGCCAGCAGCTTCCAGGACCAGAACACTGAAGCTTTCTTT,CASSFQDQNTEAFF
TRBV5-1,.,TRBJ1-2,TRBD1,TGCGCCAGCAGCGGACAGGGCGCGGGTGGCTACACCTTC,CASSGQGAGGYTF
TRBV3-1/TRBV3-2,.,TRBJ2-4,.,TGTGCCAGCAGTCGCTATGGTCCCCTTGGAGTAAACATTCAGTACTTC,CASSRYGPLGVNIQYF
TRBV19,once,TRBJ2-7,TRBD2,TGTGCCAGTAGTATCGGGACTAGCGGGGTCTACGAGCAGTACTTC,CASSIGTSGVYEQYF
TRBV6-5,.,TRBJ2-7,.,TGTGCCAGCAGTCTTGGTGGACTCGAGCAGTACTTC,CASSLGGLEQYF
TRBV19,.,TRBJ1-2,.,TGTGCCAGCAGTAAGCCGACGGGCCCCTATGGCTACACCTTC,CASSKPTGPYGYTF
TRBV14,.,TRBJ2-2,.,TGTGCCAGCAGCCAAGAGGGGGGCGTGCACACCGGGGAGCTGTTTTTT,CASSQEGGVHTGELFF
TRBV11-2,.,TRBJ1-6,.,TGTGCCAGCAGCTTAGGACGGGGCACCTATAATTCACCCCTCCACTTT,CASSLGRGTYNSPLHF
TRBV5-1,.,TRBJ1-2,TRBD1,TGCGCCAGCAGCGGAACTCCAGGGGGCTATGGCTACACCTTC,CASSGTPGGYGYTF
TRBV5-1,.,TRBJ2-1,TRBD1,TGCGCCAGCACTTTGAGGGGGCCCAACAATGAGCAGTTCTTC,CASTLRGPNNEQFF
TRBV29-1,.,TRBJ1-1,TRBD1,TGCAGCGTTGAAGTGGCGGGACAGGATTACACTGAAGCTTTCTTT,CSVEVAGQDYTEAFF
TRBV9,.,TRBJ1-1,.,TGTGCCAGCAGCCTAGGGGGGAGGACTGAAGCTTTCTTT,CASSLGGRTEAFF
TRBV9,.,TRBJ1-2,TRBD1,TGTGCCAGCAGCGCCCGGGACAGGGTCTTGTCGAACTATGGCTACACCTTC,CASSARDRVLSNYGYTF
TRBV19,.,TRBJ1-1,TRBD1,TGTGCCAGTAGTATTCGCCAGGGGGTGGGGAGCACTGAAGCTTTCTTT,CASSIRQGVGSTEAFF
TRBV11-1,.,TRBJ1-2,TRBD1,TGTGCCAGCAGCGCCCGGACAGGCAGCTATGGCTACACCTTC,CASSARTGSYGYTF
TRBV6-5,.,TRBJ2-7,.,TGTGCCAGCAGTTACTCGATGGAAGGGACGTACGAGCAGTACTTC,CASSYSMEGTYEQYF
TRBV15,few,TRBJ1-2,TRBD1,TGTGCCACCAGCAAGGGACAGCGAAACTATGGCTACACCTTC,CATSKGQRNYGYTF
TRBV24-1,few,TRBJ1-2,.,TGTGCCACCAGTGACGGGTACGGCTACACCTTC,CATSDGYGYTF
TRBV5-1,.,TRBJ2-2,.,TGCGCCAGCAGACCCCCGGGACACGCGAACACCGGGGAGCTGTTTTTT,CASRPPGHANTGELFF
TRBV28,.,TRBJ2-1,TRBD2,TGTGCCAGCAGCCCCCCCGGGGCTAGCGGGAGACTAGGTAATGAGCAGTTCTTC,CASSPPGASGRLGNEQFF
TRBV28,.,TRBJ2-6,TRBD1,TGTGCCAGCAGTTTACCCCGCCGGGACAGGGCACGATGGGGGGCCAACGTCCTGACTTTC,CASSLPRRDRARWGANVLTF
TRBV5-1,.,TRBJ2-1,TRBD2,TGCGCCAGCAGCTTGGCCTCTAGCGGGAGGTTCTACAATGAGCAGTTCTTC,CASSLASSGRFYNEQFF
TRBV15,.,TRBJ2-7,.,TGTGCCACCAGCAGAGATGGGGGAGGAGCCTACGAGCAGTACTTC,CATSRDGGGAYEQYF
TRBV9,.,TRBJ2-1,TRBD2,TGTGCCAGCAGTAGCGGGGGCAACTACAATGAGCAGTTCTTC,CASSSGGNYNEQFF
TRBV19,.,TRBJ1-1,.,TGTGCCAGTAGTATAACCCGGGGGGGTGAGGCTTTCTTT,CASSITRGGEAFF
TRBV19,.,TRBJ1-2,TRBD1,TGTGCCAGTAGTGCGCCCATGACAGGGTCATCCTATGGCTACACCTTC,CASSAPMTGSSYGYTF
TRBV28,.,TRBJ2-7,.,TGTGCCAGCACCACTGTGCCAGGTCTAAGCTCCTACGAGCAGTACTTC,CASTTVPGLSSYEQYF
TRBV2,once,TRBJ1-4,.,TGTGCCACGGGGGGCAGCGCGAATGAAAAACTGTTTTTT,CATGGSANEKLFF
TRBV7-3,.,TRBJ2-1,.,TGTGCCAGCAGCTTGGGAGCAGATTACAATGAGCAGTTCTTC,CASSLGADYNEQFF
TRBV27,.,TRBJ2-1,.,TGTGCCAGCAGTAGACCCGCTTCAACCTACAATGAGCAGTTCTTC,CASSRPASTYNEQFF
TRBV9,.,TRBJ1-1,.,TGTGCCAGCAGCGCCGAGACCCAGGGTTGGGGAGCTTTCTTT,CASSAETQGWGAFF
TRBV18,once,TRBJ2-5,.,TGTGCCAGCTCCAATCCACAGGGTTTGTCCCAGTACTTC,CASSNPQGLSQYF
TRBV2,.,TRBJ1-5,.,TGTGCCAGCAATCGGAATAGCAATCAGCCCCAGCATTTT,CASNRNSNQPQHF
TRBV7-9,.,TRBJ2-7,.,TGTGCCAGCAGCTTTGAACGGACCCCCTACGAGCAGTACTTC,CASSFERTPYEQYF